The T cell receptor (beta chain) under discussion was sequenced for a study of T-cell reconstitution after alpha-beta-depleted transplantation in children. The authors prepared the TCRbeta library with unique molecular identifiers. From the PCR reads, TCRdb called clonotypes with MiXCR, one entry per CDR3 protein. The data contain 250,000 to 300,000 distinct CDR3 sequences, almost 10% of them singletons. V lost 3 bases to trimming and J lost 0 bases, with 12 bases between them. The CDR3 length is 17 residues. The material sequenced was PBMCs from the stem cell graft donor, taken from the stem cell graft. The clonotype was recovered from a human donor who donated a stem cell graft to a child with SCID. This rearrangement joins TRBV12-3 or TRBV12-4 to TRBJ1-6; no clear D. Here the CDR3 reads CASSFSLGFSYNSPLHF. CDR3 DNA sequence: TGTGCCAGCAGTTTTTCACTCGGGTTCTCCTATAATTCACCCCTCCACTTT.